The 21 T cell receptor beta chains in this list originate from one sample, sequenced in a study of blood T cell repertoires in COVID-19 (dated by TCRdb to 2019 to 2021). The method behind the library was the immunoSEQ multiplex PCR assay. What TCRdb holds here is the immuneACCESS table cut down to in-frame rearrangements. Part of the clones is not present; checked against another copy, under half of the missing clones reflect an unresolved V gene, and the others are unexplained. For this sample there are a few hundred thousand clones; roughly four fifths appear just once. Clones ranked in the top ten supply 5% to 5.5% of the sample. Sequencing was performed on PBMCs or T cells enriched from blood (not recorded which). The receptors derive from a woman aged 50 to 65 who had recovered from COVID-19.

V is TRBV1 and J is TRBJ2-7; TRBD1 is taken as the D call from the table, unchecked against the DNA. TRBV1 is annotated as a pseudogene. The CDR3 runs 17 residues. The CDR3 DNA sequence: TGCACCAGCAGCCAAGATAGGGCAACAGGCGCCGCCTACGAGCAGTACTTC. Translating gives CTSSQDRATGAAYEQYF.

The gene calls are TRBV30 and TRBJ2-7; no firm D call. Germline CDR1 is GTSNPN and CDR2 is SVGIG (reference sequence). Trimming shortened V by 3 bases and J by 5 bases, and 11 bases separated the two germline ends. This CDR3 is 12 amino acids long. The CDR3 nucleotides read TGTGCCTGGAGATTTCAAGCAAACGAGCAGTACTTC. Protein: CAWRFQANEQYF.

To note about this clone: At the DNA level, this CDR3 is encoded by other sequences in the same sample as well. V gene TRBV12-3 or TRBV12-4 combines with J gene TRBJ1-2; TRBD1 might be the D (5 bases). Trimming cost V 6 bases and J 5 bases, with 10 bases left between them. The CDR3 has 12 residues. Written as DNA, the CDR3 is TGTGCCAGCAGCCTGACAGCTTATGGCTACACCTTC. Its translation: CASSLTAYGYTF.

This chain uses TRBV19 with TRBJ2-2; 7 bases line up with TRBD1. The germline V gene encodes CDR1 LNHDA and CDR2 SQIVND (reference sequence). J gave up 9 bases and V 5 bases, and 6 bases lay outside the gene matches. This CDR3 spans 13 amino acids. CDR3 coding DNA: TGTGCCAGTAGTTCGACAGGGTACCGGGAGCTGTTTTTT. Translated, it gives CASSSTGYRELFF.

The sample holds a few counts of this clone. Different DNA sequences within this sample yield the same CDR3. CDR3 sequence: CASSSGTGATEAFF. CDR3 DNA sequence: TGTGCCAGCAGCTCGGGGACAGGGGCCACTGAAGCTTTCTTT. The chain uses TRBV7-3 and TRBJ1-1; 10 bases agree with TRBD1. J was trimmed by 4 bases and V by 4 bases; bases with no gene match: 3. The germline gives CDR1 SGHTA, CDR2 FQGTGA. This CDR3 spans 14 amino acids.

The sample holds one count of this clone. The chain combines TRBV6-1 with TRBJ1-1; D unresolved. Looked up from germline, CDR1 is MNHNS and CDR2 is SASEGT. V lost 1 base and J 1 base, leaving 7 bases between the germline ends. This CDR3 region has 14 residues. Here the CDR3 reads CASSEEPGNTEAFF. In DNA form, the CDR3 reads TGTGCCAGCAGTGAAGAGCCTGGGAACACTGAAGCTTTCTTT.

The CDR3 sequence is CASTTNRGGLANSPLHF. The CDR3, as DNA: TGTGCCAGCACCACAAACCGGGGGGGTCTGGCTAATTCACCCCTCCACTTT. The chain recombines TRBV7-2 with TRBJ1-6; weak D call: TRBD1 (5 bases). Germline CDR1 reads SGHTA; CDR2 reads FQGNSA. CDR3 size: 17 residues. The V gene lost 7 bases and the J gene lost 6 bases, with 22 bases spanning the gap.

The chain links TRBV27 to TRBJ2-2, with a tentative D call TRBD1 (6 bases). Between the trimmed V and J ends, which lost 8 bases and 6 bases, there was a span of 7 bases. Germline V gives CDR1 MNHEY, CDR2 SMNVEV (reference sequence). This CDR3 is 11 amino acids long. This CDR3 is CASGGSGELFF. The CDR3 bases are TGTGCCAGCGGGGGCTCCGGGGAGCTGTTTTTT.

The chain carries TRBV6-2 or TRBV6-3 and TRBJ2-7; D may be TRBD2 (6 bases). The CDR3 loop spans 14 amino acids. V was cut by 5 bases and J by 2 bases, with 13 bases left in between. Germline assignment: CDR1 MNHEY and CDR2 SVGEGT. CDR3 coding DNA: TGTGCCAGCAGTCCGGGACTCTTACCCTACGAGCAGTACTTC. Protein: CASSPGLLPYEQYF.

The rearrangement joins TRBV2 to TRBJ1-2; a weak D match, TRBD1 (5 bases). V lost 2 bases and J 6 bases, leaving 10 bases between the germline ends. This CDR3 has 13 residues. Germline loops: CDR1 SNHLY, CDR2 FYNNEI. CDR3 bases: TGTGCCAGCAGTGAACAGGGTATCGATGGCTACACCTTC. It translates to CASSEQGIDGYTF.

The V gene is TRBV25-1, the J gene TRBJ2-5, with 9 bases identical to TRBD1. The J segment lost 4 bases and the V segment lost 3 bases, leaving 6 bases of the junction unmatched. Per germline, CDR1 MGHDK and CDR2 SYGVNS. The CDR3 is 15 residues long. Here the CDR3 DNA reads TGTGCCAGCAGTGAGGGGACAGGGTGGGGAGAGACCCAGTACTTC. Its translation is CASSEGTGWGETQYF.

A single count supports this clone. The rearrangement uses TRBV28 and TRBJ2-2; TRBD2 aligns across 8 bases. J lost 2 bases, V lost 3 bases, and 8 bases had no gene match. Germline lookup yields CDR1 MDHEN and CDR2 SYDVKM. The CDR3 extends over 17 amino acids. DNA of the CDR3: TGTGCCAGCAGTTTCCACCCGCGGGAGGTAAACACCGGGGAGCTGTTTTTT. It is translated as CASSFHPREVNTGELFF.

The chain uses TRBV11-2 and TRBJ2-1; 8 nucleotides line up with TRBD2. The CDR3 spans 17 residues. V dropped 1 base and J dropped 4; count of bases not matched to a gene: 9. CDR1 and CDR2 from the germline V gene are SGHAT and FQNNGV. CDR3 DNA: TGTGCCAGCAGCTTAGCCCTAAGCGGGAGTTTGTACAATGAGCAGTTCTTC. It translates to CASSLALSGSLYNEQFF.

This clone was observed a handful of times. The CDR3 DNA sequence: TGCAGCGCCCAGTCGGGATCCGGGGGTCACTATGGCTACACCTTC. Amino acids: CSAQSGSGGHYGYTF. The rearrangement uses TRBV29-1 and TRBJ1-2; D perhaps matches TRBD1 (5 bases). The V gene lost 7 bases and the J gene lost 3 bases, with 21 bases spanning the gap. This CDR3 spans 15 amino acids. CDR1 and CDR2 (germline): SQVTM, ANQGSEA. Based on the CDR3 plus reference TRBV29-1 and TRBJ1-2, the full variable domain is SAVISQKPSRDICQRGTSLTIQCQVDSQVTMMFWYRQQPGQSLTLIATANQGSEATYESGFVIDKFPISRPNLTFSTLTVSNMSPEDSSIYLCSAQSGSGGHYGYTFGSGTRLTVV.

For the CDR3, the DNA is TGTGCCAGCAGCTCCCACAGGGAGACCCAGTACTTC. It yields the protein CASSSHRETQYF. V usage is TRBV11-2 and J usage is TRBJ2-5, with D possibly being TRBD1 (5 bases). The germline CDR1 and CDR2 sequences are SGHAT and FQNNGV. This CDR3 has 12 residues. V was clipped by 4 bases and J by 5 bases, with 8 bases between them.

The chain has TRBV25-1 and TRBJ1-1, with TRBD1 as a possible D gene (6 bases). V was shortened by 7 bases and J by 4 bases, with 10 bases between the two germline ends. The CDR3 is 12 residues long. CDR1 MGHDK and CDR2 SYGVNS come from the germline V gene. CDR3 protein: CASKDSATEAFF. The CDR3, as DNA: TGTGCCAGCAAGGACAGCGCCACTGAAGCTTTCTTT.

The chain uses TRBV25-1 and TRBJ1-1; a weak D match, TRBD1 (5 bases). V lost 5 bases and J lost 7, with 11 bases in between. Germline CDR1 is MGHDK and CDR2 is SYGVNS. CDR3 size: 12 residues. CDR3 sequence: CASSYGGGEAFF. In DNA, the CDR3 is TGTGCCAGCAGTTACGGGGGAGGTGAAGCTTTCTTT.

V usage is TRBV7-8 and J usage is TRBJ1-1, with D perhaps TRBD1 (6 bases). The CDR3 is 15 amino acids. Looked up from germline, CDR1 is SGHVS and CDR2 is FQNEAQ. The germline V and J ends were trimmed by 5 bases and 2 bases, with 15 bases remaining between them. The CDR3 nucleotides are TGTGCCAGCAGCCCGGACAGTGCCCAAAACACTGAAGCTTTCTTT. As protein: CASSPDSAQNTEAFF.

This clone was found a few times. This sequence joins TRBV6-2 or TRBV6-3 and TRBJ2-6, with 7 bases identical to TRBD2. V shed 4 bases and J 3 bases; nucleotides not matched to a gene: 3. This CDR3 has 15 residues. Germline CDR1 MNHEY, CDR2 SVGEGT. CDR3 region: CASSSRGSGANVLTF. CDR3 DNA sequence: TGTGCCAGCAGTTCGCGGGGGAGTGGGGCCAACGTCCTGACTTTC.

This chain links TRBV30 with TRBJ1-4; D gene uncertain. CDR3 length equals 13 residues. The V gene's germline CDR1 is GTSNPN and CDR2 SVGIG (reference sequence). V lost 1 base to trimming and J lost 4 bases, with 7 bases between them. CDR3 in DNA: TGTGCCTGGAGTGGTCAGGATAATGAAAAACTGTTTTTT. Its translation: CAWSGQDNEKLFF.

The chain recombines TRBV5-6 with TRBJ1-1; D remains ambiguous. Trimming removed 0 bases at V and 6 bases at J, with 12 bases between. This CDR3 region has 14 residues. Germline V lookup: CDR1 SGHDT, CDR2 YYEEEE. The CDR3 DNA reads TGTGCCAGCAGCTTGGTGGGCCCCGAGCCTGAAGCTTTCTTT. Translating it yields CASSLVGPEPEAFF.